This is a list of T cell receptor beta chains from one sample in a study of T cells in Graves' hyperthyroidism and ophthalmopathy. TCRdb used MiXCR to reprocess the multiplex PCR reads, holding one entry per CDR3 protein. The data contain roughly 500,000 distinct CDR3 sequences, 20% to 25% of them singletons. The sample taken for sequencing was blood. The receptors here all came from a woman in her 70s with Graves' ophthalmopathy. CDR3s include the opening cysteine and the closing phenylalanine or tryptophan. A D gene is named only where the DNA matches it firmly. Only some rows state a clone size, as once, few, many or a class for expanded clones.

clone size	V gene	J gene	D gene	CDR3 DNA	CDR3 protein
few	TRBV7-3	TRBJ2-1	TRBD2	TGTGCCAGCGGCGCTAGCGGTCAATACAATGAGCAGTTCTTC	CASGASGQYNEQFF
many	TRBV7-2	TRBJ1-2	TRBD1	TGTGCCAGCAGTCCGAGGGGGCGCCACTATGGCTACACCTTC	CASSPRGRHYGYTF
.	TRBV27	TRBJ2-3	TRBD2	TGTGCCAGCAGTTTAAATCGCCCCGAGCGGGACCCAGATACGCAGTATTTT	CASSLNRPERDPDTQYF
few	TRBV9	TRBJ1-6	.	TGTGCCAGCAGCGCGGGGGGGGCACCCCTCCACTTT	CASSAGGAPLHF
many	TRBV3-1	TRBJ2-1	.	TGTGCCAGCAGCCAGGATAGCGGTTACAATGAGCAGTTCTTC	CASSQDSGYNEQFF
.	TRBV9	TRBJ2-3	.	TGTGCCAGCAGCGTAGAAGGGGGTACTAGCACAGATACGCAGTATTTT	CASSVEGGTSTDTQYF
.	TRBV5-5	TRBJ2-7	.	TGCGCCAGCAGCTCGGAACTCTACGAGCAGTACTTC	CASSSELYEQYF
.	TRBV6-5	TRBJ2-7	.	TGTGCCAGCAGTTACGATTGGGGCAGAACGATCTCCTACGAGCAGTACTTC	CASSYDWGRTISYEQYF
few	TRBV28	TRBJ1-5	.	TGTGCCAGCAGTCCTCTCGGCGGGGGTAGCAATCAGCCCCAGCATTTT	CASSPLGGGSNQPQHF
.	TRBV30	TRBJ2-1	.	TGTGCCTGGAGTGGGGTGGCCAGCTCCTACAATGAGCAGTTCTTC	CAWSGVASSYNEQFF
few	TRBV6-6	TRBJ2-1	.	TGTGCCAGCAGTTACGGGGCGGGTATCGGTGAGCAGTTCTTC	CASSYGAGIGEQFF
.	TRBV2	TRBJ1-1	TRBD1	TGTGCCAGCATACCACAGGGGGCTGGGGAAGCTTTCTTT	CASIPQGAGEAFF
many	TRBV7-2	TRBJ2-5	TRBD2	TGTGCCAGCAGCTTAGCGTGGCTAGCGGGAGGAGAGACCCAGTACTTC	CASSLAWLAGGETQYF
few	TRBV12-3/TRBV12-4	TRBJ1-4	.	TGTGCCAGCAGTTTAGGGGACGGGTATGAAAAACTGTTTTTT	CASSLGDGYEKLFF
.	TRBV14	TRBJ2-2	.	TGTGCCAGCAGTCCCAGAGTCGTGACCGGGGAGCTGTTTTTT	CASSPRVVTGELFF
few	TRBV7-2	TRBJ2-7	TRBD2	TGTGCCAGCAGCGGCCCGGGACTAGCAGCAGGAGAGCAGTACTTC	CASSGPGLAAGEQYF
many	TRBV28	TRBJ1-1	TRBD1	TGTGCCAGCAGGCCGGACAGGGGGCCGGGGACTGAAGCTTTCTTT	CASRPDRGPGTEAFF
many	TRBV7-2	TRBJ2-3	.	TGTGCCAGCAGTCCCCGGATCATCCGCACAGATACGCAGTATTTT	CASSPRIIRTDTQYF
.	TRBV6-1	TRBJ2-7	TRBD1	TGTGCCAGCAGGACCGGGACAGGGAATTTCTACGAGCAGTACTTC	CASRTGTGNFYEQYF
many	TRBV12-3/TRBV12-4	TRBJ2-5	.	TGTGCCAGCAGTCCCGGGGGAGCGCAGACCCAGTACTTC	CASSPGGAQTQYF
few	TRBV27	TRBJ2-2	.	TGTGCCAGCAGTTTTGGGGGGCACACCGGGGAGCTGTTTTTT	CASSFGGHTGELFF
many	TRBV12-3/TRBV12-4	TRBJ2-1	.	TGTGCCAGCAGCCCAATAGCGGTTAGCTCCTACAATGAGCAGTTCTTC	CASSPIAVSSYNEQFF
.	TRBV6-5	TRBJ2-7	.	TGTGCCAGCAGTTACTCGACTCAGGGTGGCTACGAGCAGTACTTC	CASSYSTQGGYEQYF
.	TRBV5-5	TRBJ2-7	.	TGTGCCAGCAGTTTGGGATCCCTGGGACCGAGCTCCTACGAGCAGTACTTC	CASSLGSLGPSSYEQYF
.	TRBV15	TRBJ2-7	TRBD2	TGTGCCACCAGCAGAGATGGGACTAGCGGAACTAGGGGCGACGAGCAGTACTTC	CATSRDGTSGTRGDEQYF
many	TRBV20-1	TRBJ1-1	.	TGCAGTGCTAGCCCCCAACAGGCCCCGAACACTGAAGCTTTCTTT	CSASPQQAPNTEAFF
.	TRBV28	TRBJ1-2	TRBD1	TGTGCCAGCAGTTCCGGACAGGGCGGCTATGGCTACACCTTC	CASSSGQGGYGYTF
few	TRBV6-5	TRBJ1-5	TRBD1	TGTGCCAGCAGTTACAGGGACAGGGATCAGCCCCAGCATTTT	CASSYRDRDQPQHF
few	TRBV12-3/TRBV12-4	TRBJ2-7	.	TGTGCCAGCTCCTCGGTAAAGGGCGAGCAGTACTTC	CASSSVKGEQYF